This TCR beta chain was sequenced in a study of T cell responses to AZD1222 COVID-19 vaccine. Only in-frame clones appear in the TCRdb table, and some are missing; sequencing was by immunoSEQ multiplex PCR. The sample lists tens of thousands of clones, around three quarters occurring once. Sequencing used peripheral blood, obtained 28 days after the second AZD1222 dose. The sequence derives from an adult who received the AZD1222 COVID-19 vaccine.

The CDR3 is CASSVDGSTGELFF. The CDR3 nucleotides are TGTGCCAGCAGCGTAGATGGCTCTACCGGGGAGCTGTTTTTT. This sequence joins TRBV9 and TRBJ2-2; D is unresolved. The CDR3 spans 14 residues. The germline V and J ends were trimmed by 0 bases and 5 bases, with 8 bases remaining between them. Germline V gene data show CDR1 as SGDLS and CDR2 as YYNGEE.